This T cell receptor beta chain derives from a study of OX40 agonist ivuxolimab in advanced cancers. Study information: Ivuxolimab, an agonistic anti-OX40 (CD134) antibody, was given to patients.

Generated by immunoSEQ multiplex PCR, the TCRdb table keeps only in-frame clones and is missing some. The data contain tens of thousands of clones, less than 90% of them singletons. V lost 4 bases to trimming and J lost 2 bases; unmatched junction nucleotides: 5. Per germline, CDR1 MGHRA and CDR2 YSYEKL. The CDR3 has 16 residues. The rearrangement links TRBV4-1 to TRBJ2-5; 12 positions match TRBD2. The receptor was derived from an adult with an advanced solid tumor such as melanoma, head and neck, liver or kidney cancer. Sequenced material: CD4+ or CD8+ T cells sorted from blood, taken in a trial of the OX40 agonist ivuxolimab. The CDR3 region is CASSREGTSGQETQYF. CDR3 coding DNA: TGCGCCAGCAGCCGAGAAGGGACTAGCGGGCAAGAGACCCAGTACTTC.